This T cell receptor (beta chain) derives from a study of blood T cell repertoires in COVID-19. Across the study: Collection of acute and convalescent COVID-19 samples took place in the United States, Italy and Spain. From T cells, B-cell-depleted T cells, or PBMCs came the material, which was cDNA or gDNA.

V lost 0 bases to trimming and J lost 4 bases; unmatched junction nucleotides: 6. The CDR3 has 18 residues. The germline gives CDR1 LGHNA, CDR2 YNFKEQ. Repertoires were generated with immunoSEQ multiplex PCR, while TCRdb's copy carries only in-frame clones and drops some. The data hold under 200,000 clones, with roughly four fifths observed a single time. The TCR was taken from a woman between 40 and 50 years old with acute or convalescent COVID-19. The gene calls are TRBV4-2 and TRBJ2-5, with 15 nucleotides matching TRBD2. Sequencing was done on a sample of peripheral blood. The CDR3 DNA sequence: TGTGCCAGCAGCCAAGATCCCCTGGGACTAGCGGGAGGAGAGACCCAGTACTTC. The encoded protein is CASSQDPLGLAGGETQYF.